This T cell receptor (beta chain) is from a study of T cell responses to AZD1222 COVID-19 vaccine. TCRdb keeps only in-frame clones here, not all; method: immunoSEQ multiplex PCR. This sample yields approximately 150,000 clones, of which more than 85% are seen a single time; over 1% belongs to the top ten. V lost 2 bases to trimming and J lost 8 bases, with 9 bases between them. The CDR3 totals 11 residues. The germline V gene encodes CDR1 SQVTM and CDR2 ANQGSEA. This chain connects TRBV29-1 to TRBJ1-2; D not certain. The clonotype comes from an adult who received the AZD1222 COVID-19 vaccine. The sample in question was peripheral blood, obtained 28 days after the second AZD1222 dose. CDR3 residues: CSVERGKGYTF. CDR3 nucleotides: TGCAGCGTTGAAAGAGGGAAAGGCTACACCTTC.